The clone carrying this TCR beta chain occurred a few times. The antigen is not known. The data were obtained in a study of T cell responses to AZD1222 COVID-19 vaccine. The protocol was immunoSEQ multiplex PCR, while the TCRdb copy is restricted to in-frame clones and leaves out a portion. Altogether some 100,000 clones are present, about 87% being singletons, with the ten largest covering roughly 10%. Looked up from germline, CDR1 is LGHNA and CDR2 is YSLEER. V was shortened by 0 bases and J by 9 bases, with 15 bases between the two germline ends. The CDR3 has 14 residues. Findings and caveats of the study: Clonal diversity was possibly underestimated, and the donors were mostly white British, with more females. Baseline testing showed seropositivity in only six or seven AZD1222 recipients. Samples come after the peak T cell response, not at day 14. A reported finding is that nearly half of spike-specific TCRs target unmutated variant regions.

The chain is built from TRBV4-3 and TRBJ2-7; D gene uncertain. The clonotype originates from an adult who received the AZD1222 COVID-19 vaccine. Sample: peripheral blood, taken 28 days after the second AZD1222 dose. The CDR3 protein is CASSQEARGSGQYF. The CDR3 nucleotides are TGCGCCAGCAGCCAAGAGGCCAGAGGCTCGGGGCAGTACTTC.